These 14 T cell receptor beta chains share one sample of origin, sequenced in a study of identical twins. Via MiXCR, TCRdb re-called the 5' RACE reads, giving one row per CDR3 protein. The sample records fewer than 900,000 distinct CDR3 sequences, 20% to 25% being singletons. This same sample was also part of a study on T cells expressing NK-cell markers.

Input material: PBMCs. The receptors stem from a woman between 18 and 29 years old in good health.

This clonotype was picked up many times. V gene TRBV20-1 combines with J gene TRBJ1-6; no reliable D call. V dropped 0 bases and J dropped 7 bases, with 10 bases sitting between them. Looked up from germline, CDR1 is DFQATT and CDR2 is SNEGSKA (reference sequence). The CDR3 extends over 14 amino acids. This CDR3 is CSARDFDWNSPLHF. DNA for the CDR3: TGCAGTGCTAGAGATTTCGACTGGAATTCACCCCTCCACTTT.

This clonotype was counted many times. The chain employs TRBV20-1 and TRBJ2-7; possibly TRBD1 or TRBD2 for D (5 bases each). Trimming removed 2 bases at V and 9 bases at J, with 14 bases between. The CDR3 extends over 12 amino acids. CDR1 is DFQATT and CDR2 is SNEGSKA in the germline V gene (reference sequence). The CDR3 loop reads CSARRLEGRQYF. The CDR3 DNA follows: TGCAGTGCTAGAAGGCTAGAGGGGAGGCAGTACTTC.

The J gene is TRBJ2-7, the V gene TRBV20-1; D not certain. Germline CDR1 is DFQATT and CDR2 is SNEGSKA (reference sequence). V was trimmed by 4 bases and J by 3 bases, leaving 10 bases between them. CDR3 length: 12 residues. This CDR3 reads CSAIELDYEQYF. In nucleotides, the CDR3 is TGCAGTGCTATCGAACTTGACTACGAGCAGTACTTC.

The rearrangement uses TRBV5-1 and TRBJ2-1; D may be TRBD2 (5 bases). The germline gives CDR1 SGHRS, CDR2 YFSETQ. The CDR3 consists of 16 residues. The V end lost 4 bases, the J end lost 6 bases, and 20 bases lay between the germline ends. The CDR3: CASSPVSGSASNEQFF. The CDR3, as DNA: TGCGCCAGCAGCCCGGTCAGCGGTTCGGCTTCCAATGAGCAGTTCTTC.

This clonotype has a handful of counts. The J gene is TRBJ2-4, the V gene TRBV4-3; 9 nucleotides agree with TRBD1. The germline CDR1 and CDR2 sequences are LGHNA and YSLEER. V was pared by 1 base and J by 6 bases, with 1 base of the junction left unmatched. The length of the CDR3 is 14 residues. Here the CDR3 DNA reads TGCGCCAGCAGCCAAGGGACAGGGGTAAACATTCAGTACTTC. Amino acids: CASSQGTGVNIQYF.

The rearrangement links TRBV7-6 to TRBJ1-1, with D possibly matching TRBD1 (6 bases). From germline, CDR1 is SGHVS and CDR2 FNYEAQ. CDR3 length equals 13 residues. Trimming removed 5 bases from V and 3 bases from J, with 10 bases in between. CDR3 sequence (DNA): TGTGCCAGCAGCCCCCCAGGGGACACTGAAGCTTTCTTT. It translates to CASSPPGDTEAFF. Drawing the rest from reference TRBV7-6 and TRBJ1-1, the complete variable domain is GAGVSQSPRYKVTKRGQDVALRCDPISGHVSLYWYRQALGQGPEFLTYFNYEAQQDKSGLPNDRFSAERPEGSISTLTIQRTEQRDSAMYRCASSPPGDTEAFFGQGTRLTVV.

The CDR3 loop is CASSTGMTEAFF. The CDR3 DNA reads TGCGCCAGCAGTACAGGGATGACTGAAGCTTTCTTT. The chain couples TRBV10-1 to TRBJ1-1; the D gene is possibly TRBD1 (6 bases). CDR3 size: 12 residues. CDR1 and CDR2 from the germline V gene are WNHNN and SYGVQD (reference sequence). V was shortened by 5 bases and J by 5 bases, with 9 bases between the two germline ends.

The chain combines TRBV28 with TRBJ2-5; TRBD1 might be the D (6 bases). In germline, CDR1 is MDHEN, CDR2 SYDVKM. CDR3 length: 14 residues. Trimming pared 11 bases from V and 6 bases from J, leaving 22 bases between. CDR3 sequence: CAGSSPGRGQTQYF. DNA for the CDR3: TGTGCCGGTTCCAGCCCGGGCAGGGGTCAGACCCAGTACTTC.

V is TRBV7-9 and J is TRBJ2-7, with 10 bases matching TRBD1. This CDR3 is 15 amino acids long. After removal of 4 bases from V and 9 bases from J, the junction contained 12 bases not matched to a gene. Germline V CDR1 and CDR2: SEHNR, FQNEAQ (reference sequence). CDR3: CASSSLGTGELAQYF. The DNA for the CDR3 is TGTGCCAGCAGCTCCCTCGGGACAGGGGAGTTAGCGCAGTACTTC. The variable domain in full, completed from reference TRBV7-9 and TRBJ2-7, reads DTGVSQNPRHKITKRGQNVTFRCDPISEHNRLYWYRQTLGQGPEFLTYFQNEAQLEKSRLLSDRFSAERPKGSFSTLEIQRTEQGDSAMYLCASSSLGTGELAQYFGPGTRLTVT.

The chain has TRBV5-1 and TRBJ2-3, with unresolved D. This CDR3 is 14 amino acids long. CDR1 is SGHRS and CDR2 is YFSETQ in the germline V gene. The V end lost 6 bases, the J end lost 5 bases, and 16 bases lay between the germline ends. The CDR3 here is CASTRNDLRDTQYF. As DNA, the CDR3 is TGCGCCAGCACCCGGAACGACCTGCGAGATACGCAGTATTTT.

The chain's CDR3 is CASSSQMTSYVGTQYF. The CDR3 region has the DNA TGTGCCAGCAGTTCCCAGATGACTAGCTACGTCGGGACCCAGTACTTC. The genes are TRBV12-3 or TRBV12-4 and TRBJ2-5, with 7 bases fitting TRBD2. The CDR3 covers 16 residues. The V and J ends lost 4 bases and 7 bases, in that order; junction bases with no gene match: 15.

This clonotype was recorded at least ten times. The rearrangement joins TRBV6-5 to TRBJ1-6; 7 nucleotides agree with TRBD1. Germline V gives CDR1 MNHEY, CDR2 SVGAGI. The CDR3 contains 15 residues. V shed 0 bases and J 7 bases; nucleotides not matched to a gene: 3. DNA of the CDR3: TGTGCCAGCAGTTACTCGGGCAGGGGGAATTCACCCCTCCACTTT. Its protein product is CASSYSGRGNSPLHF.

The CDR3 is CASSHRRQRLDEAFF. As DNA, the CDR3 is TGTGCCAGCAGCCACCGCCGCCAAAGGTTAGATGAAGCTTTCTTT. The J gene is TRBJ1-1, the V gene TRBV27; D remains unclear. V was trimmed by 6 bases and J by 7 bases, leaving 21 bases between them. Germline values: CDR1 MNHEY, CDR2 SMNVEV (reference sequence). The CDR3 totals 15 residues.

V and J are TRBV20-1 and TRBJ2-3, with TRBD2 matching over 7 bases. Germline lookup yields CDR1 DFQATT and CDR2 SNEGSKA (reference sequence). The CDR3 extends over 15 amino acids. The V and J ends lost 3 bases and 5 bases, in that order; junction bases with no gene match: 11. CDR3 amino acids: CSARGERGRGDTQYF. The CDR3 nucleotides are TGCAGTGCTAGGGGTGAGCGCGGGAGAGGAGATACGCAGTATTTT.